The rows below give T cell receptor beta chains drawn from one sample of a study of beta chain features in type 1 diabetes. TCRdb's copy holds only in-frame clones and misses some; the assay was immunoSEQ multiplex PCR. This sample has under 300,000 clones; approximately 13% occur once, and the top ten carry almost 0.02%. Sequenced input: naive CD4+ T cells from blood. These TCRs come from a man aged 30-40 years with type 1 diabetes. CDR3s include the opening cysteine and the closing phenylalanine or tryptophan. The D gene is left open where the match is weak. Size is omitted from some rows. Given values are once, few, many or a class for expanded clones.

v_gene,j_gene,d_gene,abundance,CDR3aa,CDR3nt
TRBV29-1,TRBJ1-1,.,few,CSVERFMNTEAFF,TGCAGCGTTGAGCGGTTTATGAACACTGAAGCTTTCTTT
TRBV29-1,TRBJ2-1,TRBD1,few,CSVEGWTGNNNEQFF,TGCAGCGTTGAAGGTTGGACAGGGAACAACAATGAGCAGTTCTTC
TRBV27,TRBJ2-5,.,few,CASSLSVGLSETQYF,TGTGCCAGCAGTTTATCCGTTGGGCTGTCAGAGACCCAGTACTTC
TRBV7-2,TRBJ2-5,TRBD2,.,CASSTTSGFQETQYF,TGTGCCAGCAGTACGACTAGCGGTTTCCAAGAGACCCAGTACTTC
TRBV5-6,TRBJ2-7,TRBD1,.,CASSLPTGGIYEQYF,TGTGCCAGCAGCCTACCGACAGGGGGGATATACGAGCAGTACTTC
TRBV7-2,TRBJ2-7,TRBD2,few,CASSFTSGYEQYF,TGTGCCAGCAGCTTTACTAGCGGCTACGAGCAGTACTTC
TRBV9,TRBJ2-7,.,few,CASSVAHGSYEQYF,TGTGCCAGCAGCGTCGCCCACGGTTCCTACGAGCAGTACTTC
TRBV29-1,TRBJ2-3,TRBD1,.,CSVEAGGGDTQYF,TGCAGCGTTGAAGCAGGGGGTGGAGATACGCAGTATTTT
TRBV14,TRBJ2-3,.,few,CASSRTADTDTQYF,TGTGCCAGCAGCCGAACAGCAGACACAGATACGCAGTATTTT
TRBV5-1,TRBJ2-1,.,few,CASSLVAIHYNEQFF,TGCGCCAGCAGCTTGGTCGCTATTCATTACAATGAGCAGTTCTTC
TRBV7-2,TRBJ2-1,TRBD1,few,CASSRRDRGDEQFF,TGTGCCAGCAGCCGACGGGACAGGGGTGATGAGCAGTTCTTC
TRBV29-1,TRBJ2-1,.,few,CSASSSYNEQFF,TGCAGCGCTTCGAGCTCCTACAATGAGCAGTTCTTC
TRBV7-6,TRBJ2-7,TRBD1,few,CASSGGQGAYEQYF,TGTGCCAGCAGCGGGGGACAGGGGGCATACGAGCAGTACTTC
TRBV7-9,TRBJ1-5,.,.,CASSQEGDQPQHF,TGTGCCAGCAGCCAGGAGGGTGATCAGCCCCAGCATTTT
TRBV15,TRBJ2-1,TRBD2,few,CATSRVSGGEQFF,TGTGCCACCAGCAGGGTTAGCGGGGGGGAGCAGTTCTTC
TRBV6-1,TRBJ2-1,TRBD1,.,CASSANPRGNEQFF,TGTGCCAGCAGTGCCAACCCCAGGGGGAATGAGCAGTTCTTC
TRBV5-1,TRBJ2-1,TRBD2,few,CASSLGRQREGQDNEQFF,TGCGCCAGCAGCTTGGGGCGGCAGCGGGAGGGCCAGGACAATGAGCAGTTCTTC
TRBV30,TRBJ2-7,.,.,CAWSVSGSISYEQYF,TGTGCCTGGAGTGTTTCAGGGTCGATCTCCTACGAGCAGTACTTC
TRBV29-1,TRBJ2-5,.,few,CSGGREETQYF,TGCAGCGGGGGCAGAGAAGAGACCCAGTACTTC
TRBV5-1,TRBJ2-6,TRBD1,.,CASSSEPPDRAGANVLTF,TGCGCCAGCAGCTCGGAACCCCCGGACAGGGCTGGGGCCAACGTCCTGACTTTC
TRBV5-1,TRBJ2-1,.,.,CASSLDLANEQFF,TGCGCCAGCAGCTTGGACCTAGCAAATGAGCAGTTCTTC
TRBV18,TRBJ2-5,.,.,CASSPDPRGTQYF,TGTGCCAGCTCACCAGATCCCAGGGGGACCCAGTACTTC
TRBV25-1,TRBJ2-5,TRBD1,.,CASKTTGVGETQYF,TGTGCCAGCAAAACGACAGGGGTGGGAGAGACCCAGTACTTC
TRBV29-1,TRBJ1-5,TRBD1,.,CSVKGETGTGGGQPQHF,TGCAGCGTTAAAGGAGAGACCGGGACAGGGGGCGGTCAGCCCCAGCATTTT
TRBV6-5,TRBJ1-6,TRBD1,few,CASRIGQGWSPLHF,TGTGCCAGCAGAATCGGACAGGGATGGTCACCCCTCCACTTT
TRBV5-4,TRBJ2-1,.,.,CASRTGTSSYNEQFF,TGTGCCAGCAGGACCGGGACTTCTAGCTACAATGAGCAGTTCTTC
TRBV4-2,TRBJ1-5,.,.,CASSRVEGNQPQHF,TGTGCCAGCAGCCGGGTGGAGGGGAATCAGCCCCAGCATTTT
TRBV10-3,TRBJ2-1,.,few,CAISTTSSYNEQFF,TGTGCCATCAGTACAACCAGCTCCTACAATGAGCAGTTCTTC
TRBV4-2,TRBJ2-3,TRBD1,few,CASSQDLQGASDTQYF,TGTGCCAGCAGCCAAGATTTGCAGGGGGCGTCAGATACGCAGTATTTT
TRBV7-7,TRBJ2-7,TRBD2,few,CASTSRGGLYEQYF,TGTGCTAGCACCTCGCGGGGGGGCCTCTACGAGCAGTACTTC
TRBV5-1,TRBJ1-5,TRBD1,few,CASSLDGTGDNQPQHF,TGCGCCAGCAGCTTGGACGGGACAGGGGACAATCAGCCCCAGCATTTT
TRBV19,TRBJ2-1,.,few,CASSIERTAVEQFF,TGTGCCAGTAGTATAGAAAGGACTGCGGTTGAGCAGTTCTTC
TRBV5-4,TRBJ2-3,.,.,CASSARQASTDTQYF,TGTGCCAGCAGCGCGAGACAGGCTAGCACAGATACGCAGTATTTT
TRBV12-5,TRBJ2-5,TRBD1,.,CASGLVLGQGALGPAETQYF,TGTGCTAGTGGTTTGGTACTAGGACAGGGGGCTCTAGGGCCGGCTGAGACCCAGTACTTC
TRBV20-1,TRBJ1-4,.,few,CSAKGNEKLFF,TGCAGTGCTAAGGGGAATGAAAAACTGTTTTTT
TRBV29-1,TRBJ2-7,.,few,CSVEDAGWGPYEQYF,TGCAGCGTTGAAGACGCCGGATGGGGGCCCTACGAGCAGTACTTC
TRBV7-2,TRBJ2-3,.,.,CASSLGKGTDTQYF,TGTGCCAGCAGCTTAGGGAAGGGGACAGATACGCAGTATTTT
TRBV29-1,TRBJ1-2,.,few,CSVVNGASYGYTF,TGCAGCGTTGTGAATGGGGCGAGCTATGGCTACACCTTC
TRBV4-2,TRBJ2-1,.,.,CASSSQGYEQFF,TGTGCCAGCAGCTCGCAGGGGTATGAGCAGTTCTTC